The clone carrying this TCR beta chain has only a few counts. What it recognizes is unknown. The CDR3 is 13 amino acids. V trimming: 10 bases; J trimming: 6 bases; junction bases outside the gene matches: 4. Germline V gives CDR1 ENHRY, CDR2 SYGVKD. These data come from a study of response to subunit inactivated influenza vaccine. Whole-study findings and limits: There was a suggestion from the authors that each seasonal influenza vaccination recruits few new T cells.

One entry per CDR3 protein, called by TCRdb with MiXCR from the RT-PCR reads. The sample has approximately 520,000 distinct CDR3 sequences; approximately 17% are singletons. V and J are TRBV10-3 and TRBJ2-1, with TRBD2 matching 12 bases. The clonotype originates from a man aged 50 to 75 who received an inactivated influenza vaccine. This sample comprised CD4+ T cells sorted from PBMCs, obtained roughly 24 months after vaccination. The DNA of the CDR3 is TGTGCCACTTGGACTAGCGGGGCCAATGAGCAGTTCTTC. Encoded protein: CATWTSGANEQFF.